This TCR beta chain was captured by sequencing in a study of vaccination and CD4 T cells after COVID-19. Turning to the study itself: The authors used overlapping spike peptides from SARS-CoV-2, HCoV-NL63, HCoV-OC43 and HCoV-229E to stimulate cells.

Noted treatment: approximately 11-day PBMC culture with coronavirus spike peptide pools or control peptides (ViraFEST assay). Per well, a few million PBMCs were cultured in the presence of around 9.1 IU/ml IL-2 and 9.5 to 10 ug/ml peptide pools. In regard to this clonotype: Its antigen is currently unknown.

Sequencing of the DNA from cultured CD4+ T cells was carried out with the Oncomine TCR Beta short-read assay. TCRdb ran MiXCR on the PCR reads and lists one entry per CDR3 protein. Of about 15,000 distinct CDR3 sequences listed, under 60% were seen once; the top ten hold roughly 11%. This clonotype was sampled from a human donor who had recovered from COVID-19. The sequenced sample consisted of CD4+ T cells from blood, cultured in vitro.

The CDR3 sequence is CASSQDRRRVPRGGYTF. The CDR3 bases are TGCGCCAGCAGCCAAGATCGCCGCCGCGTCCCCCGGGGTGGCTACACCTTC. This sequence joins TRBV4-1 and TRBJ1-2; no clear D gene. Trimming took off 0 bases at V and 7 bases at J, with 21 bases between the two ends. In germline, CDR1 is MGHRA, CDR2 YSYEKL. The CDR3 runs 17 residues.